A single sample is the source of the 19 T cell receptor beta chains below, sequenced in a study of cytomegalovirus exposure and HLA in healthy donors. PCR used 60 Vbeta primers and 13 Jbeta primers. Only in-frame clones appear in the TCRdb table, and some are missing; sequencing was by immunoSEQ multiplex PCR. The sample records approximately 120,000 clones, roughly 74% being singletons. The sequencing input was PBMCs. These receptors came from a man between 35 and 55 years old in good health and CMV-seronegative.

The V gene is TRBV4-1, the J gene TRBJ2-7; 8 nucleotides agree with TRBD1. Germline loops: CDR1 MGHRA, CDR2 YSYEKL. The CDR3 is 15 residues long. J was trimmed by 5 bases and V by 2 bases; bases with no gene match: 8. CDR3 region: CASSQPRDRLHEQYF. The CDR3 DNA follows: TGCGCCAGCAGCCAACCCCGGGACAGGTTGCACGAGCAGTACTTC.

The chain employs TRBV6-6 and TRBJ2-7; the match to TRBD2 covers 12 bases. The CDR3 is 16 amino acids. V gave up 5 bases and J gave up 5 bases; unmatched junction bases: 10. Germline CDR1 MNHNY, CDR2 SVGAGI (reference sequence). In nucleotides, the CDR3 is TGTGCCAGCAGTAATACTGGACTAGCGGGGATGGACGAGCAGTACTTC. Translation gives CASSNTGLAGMDEQYF.

This clone occurred once. The chain links TRBV7-3 to TRBJ2-3; D gene ambiguous. V lost 8 bases, J lost 2 bases, and 20 bases lay in between. This CDR3 is 16 amino acids long. Germline-derived CDR1 and CDR2 are SGHTA and FQGTGA. CDR3 bases: TGTGCCAGCCAGGTGGGTCTGGTGCGACACACAGATACGCAGTATTTT. It translates to CASQVGLVRHTDTQYF.

The chain links TRBV4-1 to TRBJ1-6; 7 bases are shared with TRBD1. From germline, CDR1 is MGHRA and CDR2 YSYEKL. The CDR3 contains 17 residues. With V trimmed by 3 bases and J by 4 bases, 9 bases remained unmatched. The DNA for the CDR3 is TGCGCCAGCAGCCAGGAAGAGGGGGCTAGGTATAATTCACCCCTCCACTTT. Amino acid sequence: CASSQEEGARYNSPLHF.

The gene calls are TRBV18 and TRBJ1-1; D remains ambiguous. Per germline, CDR1 KGHSH and CDR2 LQKENI. Trimming left V 1 base short and J 8 bases short, with 8 bases between. The CDR3 loop spans 12 amino acids. Here the CDR3 DNA reads TGTGCCAGCTCACCACAAGGGAGAGAAGCTTTCTTT. This codes for CASSPQGREAFF.

The V call is TRBV7-3, the J call TRBJ2-5, with D maybe TRBD1 (5 bases). CDR3 size: 13 residues. Trimming shortened V by 1 base and J by 7 bases, and 10 bases separated the two germline ends. Germline V gene sequence: CDR1 SGHTA, CDR2 FQGTGA. CDR3 residues: CASSLKGLGTQYF. The DNA for the CDR3 is TGTGCCAGCAGCTTAAAGGGGTTAGGGACCCAGTACTTC. Supplemented by reference TRBV7-3 and TRBJ2-5, the full variable domain reads GAGVSQTPSNKVTEKGKYVELRCDPISGHTALYWYRQSLGQGPEFLIYFQGTGAADDSGLPNDRFFAVRPEGSVSTLKIQRTERGDSAVYLCASSLKGLGTQYFGPGTRLLVL.

This chain links TRBV27 with TRBJ1-5, with no clear D. V was shortened by 4 bases and J by 0 bases, with 16 bases between the two germline ends. The CDR3 spans 17 residues. Looked up from germline, CDR1 is MNHEY and CDR2 is SMNVEV (reference sequence). CDR3 nucleotides: TGTGCCAGCAGTTCTAGGACGGACTATTATAGCAATCAGCCCCAGCATTTT. It codes for CASSSRTDYYSNQPQHF.

The V gene is TRBV9, the J gene TRBJ1-2; 8 bases are shared with TRBD1. The junction had 13 bases not matched to a gene; V was cut back by 7 bases and J by 2 bases. Germline V CDR1 and CDR2: SGDLS, YYNGEE. The CDR3 loop spans 16 amino acids. As DNA, the CDR3 is TGTGCCAGCCGTGGACTAGGACAGGGTCAGAACTATGGCTACACCTTC. This translates into CASRGLGQGQNYGYTF.

The rearrangement links TRBV2 to TRBJ1-2; D is unresolved. V lost 0 bases, J lost 3 bases, and 8 bases lay in between. The CDR3 is 14 residues long. Germline loops: CDR1 SNHLY, CDR2 FYNNEI. CDR3 sequence reads: CASSEAQADYGYTF. For the CDR3, the DNA is TGTGCCAGCAGTGAAGCTCAGGCCGACTATGGCTACACCTTC.

The V call is TRBV19, the J call TRBJ1-1; weak D call: TRBD1 (6 bases). Germline V gene sequence: CDR1 LNHDA, CDR2 SQIVND (reference sequence). This CDR3 is 14 amino acids long. Trimming shortened V by 4 bases and J by 5 bases, and 14 bases separated the two germline ends. In DNA, the CDR3 is TGTGCCAGTAGTAACAGGGAGGGAGGAACTGAAGCTTTCTTT. Translating it yields CASSNREGGTEAFF.

J is TRBJ1-1 and V is TRBV6-5, with TRBD1 identical over 7 bases. Trimming removed 6 bases from V and 7 bases from J; junction bases left unmatched: 11. The CDR3 contains 14 residues. Per germline, CDR1 MNHEY and CDR2 SVGAGI. This CDR3 is CASRRSGTVIEAFF. CDR3 DNA: TGTGCCAGCAGGCGCTCCGGGACAGTGATTGAAGCTTTCTTT.

This clone has more than one count but fewer than ten. The chain links TRBV18 to TRBJ2-5; 9 bases map to TRBD1. The CDR3 length is 17 residues. Germline V gene lookup returns CDR1 KGHSH and CDR2 LQKENI. V gave up 6 bases and J gave up 1 base; unmatched junction bases: 12. CDR3 sequence (DNA): TGTGCCAGCTCCCTCATGACAGGGGGAAGGGGCCAAGAGACCCAGTACTTC. This gives the protein CASSLMTGGRGQETQYF.

This rearrangement joins TRBV28 to TRBJ1-2; 10 bases match TRBD1. V shed 6 bases and J 8 bases; nucleotides not matched to a gene: 12. The CDR3 has 15 residues. Germline lookup yields CDR1 MDHEN and CDR2 SYDVKM. CDR3 nucleotides: TGTGCCAGCAGCAGCCCGGACAGGGGGGGTGGCGGCTACACCTTC. Protein: CASSSPDRGGGGYTF.

The chain employs TRBV15 and TRBJ2-3; TRBD1 might be the D (5 bases). The CDR3 totals 15 residues. The germline CDR1 and CDR2 sequences are LNHNV and YYDKDF (reference sequence). Trimming removed 0 bases at V and 1 base at J, with 8 bases between. This chain's CDR3 is CATSRDLQGTDTQYF. The CDR3 DNA is TGTGCCACCAGCAGAGATTTACAGGGCACAGATACGCAGTATTTT. Based on the CDR3 plus reference TRBV15 and TRBJ2-3, the full variable domain is DAMVIQNPRYQVTQFGKPVTLSCSQTLNHNVMYWYQQKSSQAPKLLFHYYDKDFNNEADTPDNFQSRRPNTSFCFLDIRSPGLGDTAMYLCATSRDLQGTDTQYFGPGTRLTVL.

V gene TRBV20-1 combines with J gene TRBJ1-3; TRBD1 is a possible D gene (6 bases). The CDR3 is 11 residues long. CDR1 and CDR2 from the germline V gene are DFQATT and SNEGSKA (reference sequence). This chain's CDR3 is CGGGPGNTIYF. The CDR3 nucleotides are TGCGGCGGGGGGCCTGGAAACACCATATATTTT.

This clone is a singleton in its sample. The chain links TRBV7-9 to TRBJ2-7; D possibly corresponds to TRBD2 (7 bases). The CDR3 extends over 14 amino acids. The V end was cut by 8 bases, the J end by 7 bases, with 21 bases between. The germline V gene encodes CDR1 SEHNR and CDR2 FQNEAQ (reference sequence). DNA for the CDR3: TGTGCCAGCGGCAGTGAGGGGGGGGCGCGGGAGCAGTACTTC. It specifies CASGSEGGAREQYF. Using reference TRBV7-9 and TRBJ2-7 for the parts outside the CDR3, the full variable domain is DTGVSQNPRHKITKRGQNVTFRCDPISEHNRLYWYRQTLGQGPEFLTYFQNEAQLEKSRLLSDRFSAERPKGSFSTLEIQRTEQGDSAMYLCASGSEGGAREQYFGPGTRLTVT.

J is TRBJ2-7 and V is TRBV25-1; 7 bases match TRBD2. J lost 1 base, V lost 6 bases, and 3 bases had no gene match. This CDR3 has 13 amino acids. Germline CDR1 MGHDK, CDR2 SYGVNS. This CDR3 is CASSAAGSYEQYF. DNA of the CDR3: TGTGCCAGCAGCGCAGCGGGATCCTACGAGCAGTACTTC.

This clone appeared a single time. The chain combines TRBV5-1 with TRBJ2-5; D gene unclear. V lost 4 bases and J 4 bases, leaving 5 bases between the germline ends. Germline CDR1 and CDR2: SGHRS and YFSETQ. The CDR3 has 11 amino acids. The CDR3 bases are TGCGCCAGCAGCCCCGGAGAGACCCAGTACTTC. Amino acids: CASSPGETQYF.

This clone appeared a few times. The J gene is TRBJ1-4, the V gene TRBV4-2; 11 bases fit TRBD1. The V gene end was trimmed by 0 bases and the J gene end by 7 bases; junction bases not matched to a gene: 7. Germline CDR1 is LGHNA and CDR2 is YNFKEQ. This CDR3 is 17 amino acids long. The CDR3 loop is CASSQDYVGTGGEKLFF. The DNA for the CDR3 is TGTGCCAGCAGCCAAGACTATGTCGGGACAGGGGGTGAAAAACTGTTTTTT.